This T cell receptor beta chain was sequenced during a study of T cell responses to AZD1222 COVID-19 vaccine. This clone was observed a handful of times. TCRdb's copy holds only in-frame clones and misses some; the assay was immunoSEQ multiplex PCR. There are 250,000 or so clones in the sample; approximately 93% occur only once, and around 0.5% lies in the top ten. The CDR3 runs 14 residues. V was trimmed by 4 bases and J by 2 bases, leaving 12 bases between them. The germline CDR1 and CDR2 sequences are SGHRS and YFSETQ. Here the sequenced sample was peripheral blood, taken on day 0 of AZD1222 vaccination. This receptor was identified in an adult in good health. V gene TRBV5-1 combines with J gene TRBJ1-1; D not certain. The chain's CDR3 is CASSQDGRNTEAFF. CDR3 nucleotide sequence: TGCGCCAGCAGCCAAGACGGCAGAAACACTGAAGCTTTCTTT.